Detailed here is one TCR beta chain. Its antigen is still unknown. The sample originates from a study of cytomegalovirus exposure and HLA in healthy donors. This PCR relied on a set of 60 Vbeta primers and 13 Jbeta primers. The repertoire was sequenced with immunoSEQ multiplex PCR; TCRdb's copy has only in-frame clones and lacks some. The sample includes 150,000 to 200,000 clones, 65% to 85% seen only once; the top ten take 1.5% to 2%. Study-level results: A later analysis by the authors found several of the most significant clusters apparently linked to common viral pathogens. TCR beta chain V- and J-gene trimming was linked, in a later analysis, to a missense variant in DCLRE1C. HLA alleles were associated with 17,000 or so TCR beta sequences in a later analysis at 0.05 false discovery rate. The CMV antigen specificity of a few CMV-associated chains was confirmed through in vitro analysis.

CDR1 MNHEY and CDR2 SMNVEV come from the germline V gene (reference sequence). Between the trimmed V and J ends, which lost 6 bases and 4 bases, there was a span of 16 bases. This CDR3 comprises 15 residues. The chain uses TRBV27 and TRBJ2-1, with a weak D call TRBD2 (6 bases). This TCR was recovered from a man aged 18-30 years in good health and CMV-seronegative. The sequenced sample consisted of PBMCs. Here the CDR3 DNA reads TGTGCCAGCAGGTCCGGAGGGCCCCCTTACAATGAGCAGTTCTTC. Protein product: CASRSGGPPYNEQFF.